The clone carrying this TCR beta chain was seen just once. The entry originates in a study of cytotoxic CD8 clonotypes in ibrutinib-treated CLL. Study information: Productive templates averaged approximately 250,000 per sample, and productive rearrangements 94,082.

TCRdb keeps only in-frame clones here, not all; method: immunoSEQ multiplex PCR. The sample yields 190,000 or so clones, around 72% seen once. V was pared by 5 bases and J by 5 bases, with 22 bases between. CDR1 MNHEY and CDR2 SMNVEV come from the germline V gene (reference sequence). The CDR3 runs 17 residues. V is TRBV27 and J is TRBJ2-1, with D perhaps matching TRBD1 or TRBD2 (5 bases each). The TCR comes from a human donor with chronic lymphocytic leukemia. This sample comprised PBMCs, obtained after 24 months of ibrutinib treatment. The CDR3 nucleotides read TGTGCCAGCAGTCTCGTTACCGGGACCTACGTCCACAATGAGCAGTTCTTC. Protein product: CASSLVTGTYVHNEQFF.